Presented here are 9 T cell receptor beta chains from one specimen sequenced in a study of blood T cell repertoires in COVID-19 (dated by TCRdb to 2019 to 2021). Libraries were prepared through the immunoSEQ multiplex PCR assay. This is the immuneACCESS table as TCRdb keeps it, with only in-frame sequences that have V and J called. A part of the clones is gone; compared with another copy, unresolved V genes explain less than half, and the rest is unexplained. This sample lists over 150,000 clones; around 86% were detected once. The biggest ten clones account for approximately 8% of the sample. The sample consisted of peripheral blood. The receptors originated from a woman aged 65 to 85 with COVID-19, enrolled during active disease.

This sequence joins TRBV21-1 and TRBJ1-5; the D call TRBD1 from the table was never checked on the DNA. TRBV21-1 is flagged as a pseudogene. The CDR3 is 19 residues long. This CDR3 is CASSKARGDRPYSNQPQHF. CDR3 DNA: TGTGCCAGCAGCAAAGCTAGGGGGGACAGGCCGTATAGCAATCAGCCCCAGCATTTT.

The rearrangement links TRBV7-2 to TRBJ2-6; 8 positions match TRBD2. The length of the CDR3 is 16 residues. CDR1 is SGHTA, CDR2 FQGNSA, per germline. The ends lost 4 bases at V and 4 bases at J; junction bases unmatched: 6. The CDR3 DNA reads TGTGCCAGCAGCTCATTAGCGGGAAGAGGGGCCAACGTCCTGACTTTC. Translating gives CASSSLAGRGANVLTF.

The chain has TRBV7-6 and TRBJ1-3; 7 nucleotides line up with TRBD1. Germline V CDR1 and CDR2: SGHVS, FNYEAQ. The CDR3 has 14 amino acids. The J segment lost 4 bases and the V segment lost 2 bases, leaving 2 bases of the junction unmatched. This chain's CDR3 is CASSLQGGGNTIYF. In DNA form, the CDR3 reads TGTGCCAGCAGCTTACAGGGGGGAGGAAACACCATATATTTT.

The chain combines TRBV7-2 with TRBJ1-4; D is ambiguous. CDR3 length: 15 amino acids. The germline gives CDR1 SGHTA, CDR2 FQGNSA. With 5 bases removed from V and 3 bases from J, the gap between germline ends came to 13 bases. CDR3 residues: CASSLLPGSNEKLFF. Written as DNA, the CDR3 is TGTGCCAGCAGCCTCCTCCCGGGGTCTAATGAAAAACTGTTTTTT.

The J gene is TRBJ2-3, the V gene TRBV5-1, with 9 bases that match TRBD2. The CDR3 is 16 amino acids. Trimming took 2 bases from V and 2 from J; bases not matched to a gene: 6. CDR1 SGHRS and CDR2 YFSETQ come from the germline V gene. The CDR3 nucleotides are TGCGCCAGCAGCTTCGGGACTAGCCCTTTCACAGATACGCAGTATTTT. This translates into CASSFGTSPFTDTQYF.

As for this clone: Other DNA sequences in the sample encode the same CDR3. The chain is built from TRBV18 and TRBJ1-5; no clear D. V shed 2 bases and J shed 0 bases, with 5 bases lying between them. The CDR3 has 14 residues. Germline V lookup: CDR1 KGHSH, CDR2 LQKENI. The CDR3 loop is CASSPNYSNQPQHF. CDR3 sequence (DNA): TGTGCCAGCTCACCAAATTATAGCAATCAGCCCCAGCATTTT.

The rearrangement uses TRBV2 and TRBJ2-5; 9 nucleotides align to TRBD1. The CDR3 contains 14 residues. Per the germline V gene, CDR1 is SNHLY and CDR2 is FYNNEI. J gave up 4 bases and V 5 bases, and 5 bases lay outside the gene matches. The CDR3 spells CASSLIQGAETQYF. The CDR3 DNA reads TGTGCCAGCAGTCTTATACAGGGGGCAGAGACCCAGTACTTC. Full variable domain (missing parts from reference TRBV2 and TRBJ2-5): EPEVTQTPSHQVTQMGQEVILRCVPISNHLYFYWYRQILGQKVEFLVSFYNNEISEKSEIFDDQFSVERPDGSNFTLKIRSTKLEDSAMYFCASSLIQGAETQYFGPGTRLLVL.

This clone is a singleton in its sample. The CDR3 loop reads CASSLATDTGELFF. The CDR3 coding sequence is TGTGCCAGCAGCTTAGCGACAGACACCGGGGAGCTGTTTTTT. V usage is TRBV7-9 and J usage is TRBJ2-2, with a weak D call TRBD1 (5 bases). The CDR3 consists of 14 residues. Deletions cut 0 bases from V and 3 bases from J, with 5 bases between. CDR1 SEHNR and CDR2 FQNEAQ come from the germline V gene (reference sequence).

This clone was found a few times. The chain is built from TRBV2 and TRBJ1-2; D not resolved. V was shortened by 3 bases and J by 5 bases, with 7 bases between the two germline ends. This CDR3 is 12 amino acids long. The germline CDR1 and CDR2 sequences are SNHLY and FYNNEI. CDR3 sequence: CASSEAGYGYTF. CDR3 nucleotide sequence: TGTGCCAGCAGTGAGGCAGGTTATGGCTACACCTTC. Combining the CDR3 with reference TRBV2 and TRBJ1-2 gives the whole variable domain EPEVTQTPSHQVTQMGQEVILRCVPISNHLYFYWYRQILGQKVEFLVSFYNNEISEKSEIFDDQFSVERPDGSNFTLKIRSTKLEDSAMYFCASSEAGYGYTFGSGTRLTVV.